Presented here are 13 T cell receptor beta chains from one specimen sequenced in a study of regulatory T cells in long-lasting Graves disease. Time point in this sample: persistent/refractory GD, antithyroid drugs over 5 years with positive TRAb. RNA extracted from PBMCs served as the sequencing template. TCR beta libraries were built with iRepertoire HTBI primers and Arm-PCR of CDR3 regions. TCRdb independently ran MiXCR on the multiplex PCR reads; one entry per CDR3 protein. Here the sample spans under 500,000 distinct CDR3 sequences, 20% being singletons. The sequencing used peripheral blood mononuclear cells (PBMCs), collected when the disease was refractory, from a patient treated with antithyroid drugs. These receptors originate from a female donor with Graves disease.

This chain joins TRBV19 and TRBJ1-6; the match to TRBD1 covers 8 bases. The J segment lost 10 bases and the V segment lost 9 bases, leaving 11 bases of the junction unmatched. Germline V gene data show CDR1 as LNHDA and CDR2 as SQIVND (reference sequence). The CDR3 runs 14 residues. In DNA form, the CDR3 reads TGTGCCAGCACCACAGGGGGTGGGGGCTCACCCCTCCACTTT. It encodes CASTTGGGGSPLHF.

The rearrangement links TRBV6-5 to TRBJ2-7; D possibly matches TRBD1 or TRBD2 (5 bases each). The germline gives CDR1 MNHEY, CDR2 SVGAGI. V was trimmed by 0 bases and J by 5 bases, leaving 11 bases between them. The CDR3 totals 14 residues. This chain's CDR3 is CASSYSLRGDEQYF. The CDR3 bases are TGTGCCAGCAGTTACTCATTGAGGGGAGACGAGCAGTACTTC.

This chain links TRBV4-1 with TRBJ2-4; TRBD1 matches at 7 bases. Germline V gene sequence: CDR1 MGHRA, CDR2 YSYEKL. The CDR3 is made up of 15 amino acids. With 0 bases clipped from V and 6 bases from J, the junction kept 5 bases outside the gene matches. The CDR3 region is CASSQDQRQGNIQYF. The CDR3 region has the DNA TGCGCCAGCAGCCAAGACCAAAGACAGGGAAACATTCAGTACTTC.

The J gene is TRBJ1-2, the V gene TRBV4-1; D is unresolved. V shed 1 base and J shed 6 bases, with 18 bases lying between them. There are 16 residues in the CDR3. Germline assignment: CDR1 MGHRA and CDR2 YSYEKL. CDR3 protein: CASSQADTSSGDGYTF. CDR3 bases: TGCGCCAGCAGCCAAGCTGACACTTCGTCCGGTGATGGCTACACCTTC.

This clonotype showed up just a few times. The CDR3 loop reads CASSQVSYGYTF. As DNA, the CDR3 is TGTGCCAGCAGCCAAGTCAGTTATGGCTACACCTTC. The chain recombines TRBV16 with TRBJ1-2; D ambiguous. The V gene's germline CDR1 is KGHSY and CDR2 FQNENV. V lost 2 bases to trimming and J lost 5 bases, with 6 bases between them. The CDR3 extends over 12 amino acids.

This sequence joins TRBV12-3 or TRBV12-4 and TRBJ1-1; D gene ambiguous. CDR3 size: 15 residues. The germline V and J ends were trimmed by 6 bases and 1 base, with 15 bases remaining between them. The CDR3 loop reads CASRFMQASNTEAFF. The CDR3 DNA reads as TGTGCCAGCAGGTTTATGCAGGCATCGAACACTGAAGCTTTCTTT.

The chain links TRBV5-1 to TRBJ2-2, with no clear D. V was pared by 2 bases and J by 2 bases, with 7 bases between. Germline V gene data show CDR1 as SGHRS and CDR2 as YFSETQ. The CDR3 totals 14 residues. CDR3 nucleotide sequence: TGCGCCAGCAGCTTTCTATCCAACACCGGGGAGCTGTTTTTT. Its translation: CASSFLSNTGELFF. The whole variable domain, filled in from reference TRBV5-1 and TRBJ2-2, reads KAGVTQTPRYLIKTRGQQVTLSCSPISGHRSVSWYQQTPGQGLQFLFEYFSETQRNKGNFPGRFSGRQFSNSRSEMNVSTLELGDSALYLCASSFLSNTGELFFGEGSRLTVL.

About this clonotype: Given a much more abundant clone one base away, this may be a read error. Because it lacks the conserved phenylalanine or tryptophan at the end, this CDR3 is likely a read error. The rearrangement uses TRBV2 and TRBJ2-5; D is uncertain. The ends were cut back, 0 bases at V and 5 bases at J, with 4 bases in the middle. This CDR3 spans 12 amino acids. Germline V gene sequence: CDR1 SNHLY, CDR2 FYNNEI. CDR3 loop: CASSEAGETQYL. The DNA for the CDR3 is TGTGCCAGCAGTGAAGCGGGCGAGACCCAGTACCTC.

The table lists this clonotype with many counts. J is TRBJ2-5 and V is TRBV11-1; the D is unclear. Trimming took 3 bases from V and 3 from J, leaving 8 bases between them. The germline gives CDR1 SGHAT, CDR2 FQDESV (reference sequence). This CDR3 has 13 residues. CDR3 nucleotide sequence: TGTGCCAGCAGCTTGTCGTATAAAGAGACCCAGTACTTC. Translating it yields CASSLSYKETQYF.

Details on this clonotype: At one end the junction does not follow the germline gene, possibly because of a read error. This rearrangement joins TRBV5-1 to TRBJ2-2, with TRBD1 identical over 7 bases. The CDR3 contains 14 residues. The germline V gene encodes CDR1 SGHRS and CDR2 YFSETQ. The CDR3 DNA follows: TGCGCCAGCAGCCGGGACAGCAACACCGAGGAGCTGTTTTTT. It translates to CASSRDSNTEELFF.

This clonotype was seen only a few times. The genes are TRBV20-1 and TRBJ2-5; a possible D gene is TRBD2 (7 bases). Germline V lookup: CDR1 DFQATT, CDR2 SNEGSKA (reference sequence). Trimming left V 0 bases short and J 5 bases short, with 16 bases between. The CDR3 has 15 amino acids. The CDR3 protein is CSARDELEGGETQYF. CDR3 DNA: TGCAGTGCTAGAGATGAGTTGGAGGGGGGGGAGACCCAGTACTTC.

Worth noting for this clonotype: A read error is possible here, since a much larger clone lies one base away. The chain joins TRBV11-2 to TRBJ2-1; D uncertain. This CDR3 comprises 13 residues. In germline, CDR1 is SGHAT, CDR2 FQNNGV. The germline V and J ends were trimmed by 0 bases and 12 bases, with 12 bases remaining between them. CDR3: CASSLDKLSGQFF. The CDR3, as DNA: TGTGCCAGCAGCTTAGATAAGCTTTCGGGGCAGTTCTTC.

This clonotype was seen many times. CDR3 sequence (DNA): TGTGCCAGCAGTTTTTCAGGACAAGGCTACGAGCAGTACTTC. It specifies CASSFSGQGYEQYF. This chain links TRBV28 with TRBJ2-7, with D maybe TRBD1 (5 bases). Germline V gene lookup returns CDR1 MDHEN and CDR2 SYDVKM. Trimming cost V 3 bases and J 3 bases, with 12 bases left between them. The CDR3 contains 14 residues.